The clone carrying this TCR beta chain is a singleton in its sample. Its antigen is not identified. The data were taken from a study of shared clonotypes between healthy human individuals. For the study at large: CD4 naive cells filled three plates per donor, CD4 memory three, CD8 naive two and CD8 memory one. Study-wide results and limits: Researchers sampled blood only, noting tissue repertoires likely differ. Non-shared clonotypes had lower generation probabilities than those shared by all four donors.

The protocol was immunoSEQ multiplex PCR, while the TCRdb copy is restricted to in-frame clones and leaves out a portion. The data hold 950,000 to 1,100,000 clones, with more than 60% observed a single time. Splitting of CD4+ cells produced CD45RA+ naive and CD45RA-negative memory subsets. This CDR3 has 16 amino acids. Germline CDR1 and CDR2: SEHNR and FQNEAQ (reference sequence). Trimming cost V 2 bases and J 4 bases, with 17 bases left between them. The gene calls are TRBV7-9 and TRBJ1-2, with a weak D call TRBD1 (5 bases). The receptor was isolated from a man between 18 and 29 years old in good health. The sequenced sample was memory CD4+ T cells sorted from blood. The subset here: CD45RA-negative fraction. In DNA form, the CDR3 reads TGTGCCAGCAGCTTACCTCTCCTGACAGCTATCTATGGCTACACCTTC. It specifies CASSLPLLTAIYGYTF.